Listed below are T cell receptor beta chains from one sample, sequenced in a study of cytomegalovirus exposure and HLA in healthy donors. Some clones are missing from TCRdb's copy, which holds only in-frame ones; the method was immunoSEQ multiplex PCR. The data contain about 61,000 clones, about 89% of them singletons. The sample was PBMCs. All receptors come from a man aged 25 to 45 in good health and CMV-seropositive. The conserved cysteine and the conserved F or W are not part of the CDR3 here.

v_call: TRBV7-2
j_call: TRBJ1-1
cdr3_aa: ASSPGSNTEAF

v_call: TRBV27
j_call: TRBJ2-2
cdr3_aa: ASSRTSGRTGELF

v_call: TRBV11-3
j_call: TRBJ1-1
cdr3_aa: ASSPGGDRENTEAF

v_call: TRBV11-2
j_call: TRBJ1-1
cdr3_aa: ASSTLGRVNTEAF

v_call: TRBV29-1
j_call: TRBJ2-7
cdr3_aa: SVVDRGLNEQY

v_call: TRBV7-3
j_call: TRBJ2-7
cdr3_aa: ASKASGSYEQY

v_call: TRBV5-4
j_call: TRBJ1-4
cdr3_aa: ASSLQGEYGSNEKLF

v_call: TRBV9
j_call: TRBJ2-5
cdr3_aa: ASSVGNSGGQETQY

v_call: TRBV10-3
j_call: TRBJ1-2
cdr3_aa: AIRKTGSYGYT

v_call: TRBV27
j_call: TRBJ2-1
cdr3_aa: ASSLGPGGPYNEQF

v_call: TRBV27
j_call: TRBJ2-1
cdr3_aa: ASTSGGAGRNEQF

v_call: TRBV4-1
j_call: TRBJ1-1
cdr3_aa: ASSPGHSNTEAF

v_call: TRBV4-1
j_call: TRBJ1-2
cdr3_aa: ASSQDPTENYGYT

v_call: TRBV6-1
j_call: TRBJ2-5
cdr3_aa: ASSEGPQETQY

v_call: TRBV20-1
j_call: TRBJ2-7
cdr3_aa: SASRGREQY

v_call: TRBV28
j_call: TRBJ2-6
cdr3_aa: ASSPRGGSGANVLT

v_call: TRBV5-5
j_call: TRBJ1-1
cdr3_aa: ASNPDRGLDTEAF

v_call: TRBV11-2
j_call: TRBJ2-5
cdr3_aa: ASSLDNQETQY

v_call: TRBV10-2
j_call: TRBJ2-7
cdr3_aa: ASSGSSYEQY

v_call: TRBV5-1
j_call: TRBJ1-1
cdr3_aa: ASGSRGRDTEAF

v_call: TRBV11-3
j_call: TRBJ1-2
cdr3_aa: ASTPTGTEYGYT

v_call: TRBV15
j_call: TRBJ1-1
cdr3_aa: ATSKGQGAYTEAF

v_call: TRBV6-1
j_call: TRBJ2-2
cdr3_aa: AGGQVPNTGELF

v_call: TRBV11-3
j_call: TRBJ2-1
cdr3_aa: ASSLDRHRVFLNEQF

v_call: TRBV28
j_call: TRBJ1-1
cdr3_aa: ASSPGGVNTEAF

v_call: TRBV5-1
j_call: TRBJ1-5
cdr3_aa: ASHAGPNQPQH

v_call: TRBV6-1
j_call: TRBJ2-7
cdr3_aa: ASSERGTGYAYEQY

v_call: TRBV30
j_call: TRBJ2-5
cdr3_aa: AWNPGQGGGETQY

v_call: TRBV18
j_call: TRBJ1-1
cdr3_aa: ASSLGQGDVTEAF

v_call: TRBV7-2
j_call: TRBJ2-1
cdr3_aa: ASSYGRRYNEQF

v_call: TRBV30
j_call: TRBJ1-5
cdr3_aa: AWNILLNQPQH

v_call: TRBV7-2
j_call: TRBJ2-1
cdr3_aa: ASSLKSRGQGTDNEQF

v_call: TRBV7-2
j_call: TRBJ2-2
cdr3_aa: ASSPLASETVF

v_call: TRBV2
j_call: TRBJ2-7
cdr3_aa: ASRPKTSGRAPEQY

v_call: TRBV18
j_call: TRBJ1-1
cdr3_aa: ASSQTARWDTEAF

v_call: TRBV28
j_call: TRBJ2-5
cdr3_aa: ASSLVSQGKGETQY

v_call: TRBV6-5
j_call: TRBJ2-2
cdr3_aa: ASSTEKNTGELF

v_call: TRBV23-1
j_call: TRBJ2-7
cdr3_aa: ASSQSWGVYEQY

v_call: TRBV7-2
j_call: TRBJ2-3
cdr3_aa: ASSPNVAGGDTQY

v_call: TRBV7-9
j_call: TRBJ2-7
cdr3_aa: ASSLGGTGKEQY

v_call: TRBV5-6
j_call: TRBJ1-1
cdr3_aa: ASSLQGADTEAF

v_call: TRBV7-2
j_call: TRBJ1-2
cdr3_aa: ASSLARGWSYGYT

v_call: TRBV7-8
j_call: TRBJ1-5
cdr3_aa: ASSFGSANQPQH

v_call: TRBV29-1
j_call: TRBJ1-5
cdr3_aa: SVIQGDQPQH

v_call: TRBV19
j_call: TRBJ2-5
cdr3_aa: ASSLKTGLAQETQY

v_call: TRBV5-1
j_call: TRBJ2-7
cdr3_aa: ASSLDTGGGLAGGLYEQY

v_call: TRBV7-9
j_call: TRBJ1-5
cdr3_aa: ASSLAGGAGQPQH

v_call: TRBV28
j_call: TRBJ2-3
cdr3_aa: ALGSDTQY